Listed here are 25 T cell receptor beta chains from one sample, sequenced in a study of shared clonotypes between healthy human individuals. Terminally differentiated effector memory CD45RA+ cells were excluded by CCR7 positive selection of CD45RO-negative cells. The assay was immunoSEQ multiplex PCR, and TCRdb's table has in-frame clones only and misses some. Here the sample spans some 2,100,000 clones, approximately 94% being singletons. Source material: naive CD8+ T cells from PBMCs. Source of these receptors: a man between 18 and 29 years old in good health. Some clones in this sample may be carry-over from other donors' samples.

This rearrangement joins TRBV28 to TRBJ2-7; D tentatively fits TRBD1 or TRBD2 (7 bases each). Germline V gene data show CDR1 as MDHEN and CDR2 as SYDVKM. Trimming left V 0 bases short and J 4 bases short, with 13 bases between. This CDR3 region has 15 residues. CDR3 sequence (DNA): TGTGCCAGCAGTTTATGGGGGAGGGGGCAGTACGAGCAGTACTTC. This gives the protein CASSLWGRGQYEQYF.

For the CDR3, the DNA is TGTGCCAGCAGCTTGTCGGGACTAGCGGGAGATTCCGGGGAGCTGTTTTTT. Protein sequence: CASSLSGLAGDSGELFF. The chain employs TRBV7-9 and TRBJ2-2; 14 nucleotides align to TRBD2. From germline, CDR1 is SEHNR and CDR2 FQNEAQ (reference sequence). This CDR3 is 17 amino acids long. Trimming at V came to 3 bases and at J to 6 bases, leaving 6 bases not matched to a gene.

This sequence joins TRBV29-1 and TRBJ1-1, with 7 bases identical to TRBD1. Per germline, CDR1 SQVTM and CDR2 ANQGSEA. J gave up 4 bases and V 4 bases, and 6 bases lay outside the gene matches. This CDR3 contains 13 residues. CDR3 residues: CSVVRDSVTEAFF. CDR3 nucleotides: TGCAGCGTTGTAAGGGACAGTGTCACTGAAGCTTTCTTT.

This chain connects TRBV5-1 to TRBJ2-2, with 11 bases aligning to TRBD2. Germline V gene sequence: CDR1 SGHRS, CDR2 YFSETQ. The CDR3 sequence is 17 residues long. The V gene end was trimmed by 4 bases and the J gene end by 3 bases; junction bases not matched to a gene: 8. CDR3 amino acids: CASSPRLAGRDTGELFF. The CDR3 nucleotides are TGCGCCAGCAGCCCCAGACTAGCGGGGCGGGACACCGGGGAGCTGTTTTTT. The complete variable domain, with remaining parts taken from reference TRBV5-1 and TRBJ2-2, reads KAGVTQTPRYLIKTRGQQVTLSCSPISGHRSVSWYQQTPGQGLQFLFEYFSETQRNKGNFPGRFSGRQFSNSRSEMNVSTLELGDSALYLCASSPRLAGRDTGELFFGEGSRLTVL.

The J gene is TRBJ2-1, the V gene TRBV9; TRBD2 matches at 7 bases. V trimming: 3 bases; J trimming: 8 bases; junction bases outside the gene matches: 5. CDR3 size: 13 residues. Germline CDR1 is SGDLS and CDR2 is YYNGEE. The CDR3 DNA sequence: TGTGCCAGCAGCGCCGGGGCGGGGGATGAGCAGTTCTTC. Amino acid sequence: CASSAGAGDEQFF.

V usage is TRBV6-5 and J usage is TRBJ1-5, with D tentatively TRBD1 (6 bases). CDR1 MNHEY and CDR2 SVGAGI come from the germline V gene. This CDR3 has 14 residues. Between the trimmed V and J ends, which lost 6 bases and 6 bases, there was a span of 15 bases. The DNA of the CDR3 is TGTGCCAGCAGCCCTCTCACAGGGCTTCAGCCCCAGCATTTT. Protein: CASSPLTGLQPQHF.

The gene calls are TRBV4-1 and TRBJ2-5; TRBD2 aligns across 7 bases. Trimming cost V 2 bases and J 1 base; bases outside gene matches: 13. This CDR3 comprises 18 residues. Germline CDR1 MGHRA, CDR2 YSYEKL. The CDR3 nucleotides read TGCGCCAGCAGCCAACCCACCCTAGCGGCTTCAATCCAAGAGACCCAGTACTTC. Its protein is CASSQPTLAASIQETQYF.

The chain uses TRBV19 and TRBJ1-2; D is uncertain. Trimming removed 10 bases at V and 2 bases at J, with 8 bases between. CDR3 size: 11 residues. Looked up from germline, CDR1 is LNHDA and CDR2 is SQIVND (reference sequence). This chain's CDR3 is CATALNYGYTF. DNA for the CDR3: TGTGCCACCGCGCTGAACTATGGCTACACCTTC. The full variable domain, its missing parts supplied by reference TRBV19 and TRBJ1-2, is DGGITQSPKYLFRKEGQNVTLSCEQNLNHDAMYWYRQDPGQGLRLIYYSQIVNDFQKGDIAEGYSVSREKKESFPLTVTSAQKNPTAFYLCATALNYGYTFGSGTRLTVV.

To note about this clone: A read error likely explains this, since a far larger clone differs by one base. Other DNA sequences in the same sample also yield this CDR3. CDR3 nucleotides: TGTGCCAGCAGCTTAGGAGGGAACACTGAAGCTTTCTTT. Its translation: CASSLGGNTEAFF. The chain recombines TRBV11-2 with TRBJ1-1, with no clear D. Trimming left V 1 base short and J 1 base short, with 4 bases between. The CDR3 runs to 13 residues. In germline, CDR1 is SGHAT, CDR2 FQNNGV.

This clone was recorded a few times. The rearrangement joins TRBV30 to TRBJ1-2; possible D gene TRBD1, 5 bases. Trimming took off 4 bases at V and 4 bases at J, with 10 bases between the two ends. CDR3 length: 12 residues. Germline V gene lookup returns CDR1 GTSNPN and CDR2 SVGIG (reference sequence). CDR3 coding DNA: TGTGCCTGGAATTGGGGGGGCTATGGCTACACCTTC. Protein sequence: CAWNWGGYGYTF. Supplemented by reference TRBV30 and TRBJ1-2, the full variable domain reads SQTIHQWPATLVQPVGSPLSLECTVEGTSNPNLYWYRQAAGRGLQLLFYSVGIGQISSEVPQNLSASRPQDRQFILSSKKLLLSDSGFYLCAWNWGGYGYTFGSGTRLTVV.

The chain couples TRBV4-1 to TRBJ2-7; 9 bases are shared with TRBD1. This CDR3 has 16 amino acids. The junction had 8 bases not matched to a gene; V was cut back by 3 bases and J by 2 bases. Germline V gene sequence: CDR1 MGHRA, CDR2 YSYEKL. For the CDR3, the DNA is TGCGCCAGCAGCCACGCCGCGGGACAGGGTCCCTACGAGCAGTACTTC. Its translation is CASSHAAGQGPYEQYF.

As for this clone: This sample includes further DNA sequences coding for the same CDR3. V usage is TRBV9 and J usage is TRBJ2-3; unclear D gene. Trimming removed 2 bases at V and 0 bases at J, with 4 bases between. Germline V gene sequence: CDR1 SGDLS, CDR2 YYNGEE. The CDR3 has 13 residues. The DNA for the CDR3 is TGTGCCAGCAGCGTGGGCAGCACAGATACGCAGTATTTT. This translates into CASSVGSTDTQYF. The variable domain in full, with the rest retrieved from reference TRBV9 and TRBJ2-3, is DSGVTQTPKHLITATGQRVTLRCSPRSGDLSVYWYQQSLDQGLQFLIQYYNGEERAKGNILERFSAQQFPDLHSELNLSSLELGDSALYFCASSVGSTDTQYFGPGTRLTVL.

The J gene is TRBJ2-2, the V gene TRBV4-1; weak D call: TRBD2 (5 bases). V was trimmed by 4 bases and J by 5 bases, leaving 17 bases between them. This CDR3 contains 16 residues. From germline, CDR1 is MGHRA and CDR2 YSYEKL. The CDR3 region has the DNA TGCGCCAGCAGCCCCAGTGGGTCGGGAAAGACCGGGGAGCTGTTTTTT. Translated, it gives CASSPSGSGKTGELFF.

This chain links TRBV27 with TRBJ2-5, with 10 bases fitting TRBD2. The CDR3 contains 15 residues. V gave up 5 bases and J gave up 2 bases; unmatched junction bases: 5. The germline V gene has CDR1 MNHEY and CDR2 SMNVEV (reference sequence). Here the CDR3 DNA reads TGTGCCAGCAGTATTACTAGCGGGGTTCAAGAGACCCAGTACTTC. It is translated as CASSITSGVQETQYF.

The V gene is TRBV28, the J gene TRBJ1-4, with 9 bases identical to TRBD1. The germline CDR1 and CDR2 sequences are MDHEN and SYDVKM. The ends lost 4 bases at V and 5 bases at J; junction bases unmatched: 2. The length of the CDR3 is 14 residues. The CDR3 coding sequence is TGTGCCAGCAGTTCCGGGACAGGGAATGAAAAACTGTTTTTT. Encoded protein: CASSSGTGNEKLFF.

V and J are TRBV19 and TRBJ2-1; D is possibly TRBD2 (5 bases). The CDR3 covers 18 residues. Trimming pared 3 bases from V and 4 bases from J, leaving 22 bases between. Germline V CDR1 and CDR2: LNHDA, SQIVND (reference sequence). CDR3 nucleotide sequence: TGTGCCAGTAGTATTTCGCTGAGGGATTCGGGAAAATACAATGAGCAGTTCTTC. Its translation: CASSISLRDSGKYNEQFF.

The CDR3 loop is CASSPTKGEGYYNEQFF. In DNA form, the CDR3 reads TGTGCCAGCAGCCCAACCAAGGGGGAGGGCTACTACAATGAGCAGTTCTTC. The chain is built from TRBV4-2 and TRBJ2-1, with D maybe TRBD2 (7 bases). Trimming shortened V by 4 bases and J by 3 bases, and 19 bases separated the two germline ends. Germline V gene lookup returns CDR1 LGHNA and CDR2 YNFKEQ. This CDR3 contains 17 residues.

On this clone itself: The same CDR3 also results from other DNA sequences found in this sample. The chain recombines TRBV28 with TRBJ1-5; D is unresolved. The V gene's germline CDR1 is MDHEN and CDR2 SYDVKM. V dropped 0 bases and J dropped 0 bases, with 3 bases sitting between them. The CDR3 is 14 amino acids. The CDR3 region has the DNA TGTGCCAGCAGTTTATGGGATAGCAATCAGCCCCAGCATTTT. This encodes CASSLWDSNQPQHF. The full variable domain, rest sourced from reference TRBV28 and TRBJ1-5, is DVKVTQSSRYLVKRTGEKVFLECVQDMDHENMFWYRQDPGLGLRLIYFSYDVKMKEKGDIPEGYSVSREKKERFSLILESASTNQTSMYLCASSLWDSNQPQHFGDGTRLSIL.

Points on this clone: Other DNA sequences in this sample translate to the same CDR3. CDR3: CASSYSGQFYEQYF. The CDR3 region has the DNA TGTGCCAGCAGTTATAGCGGTCAATTCTACGAGCAGTACTTC. The chain carries TRBV27 and TRBJ2-7; D may be TRBD2 (6 bases). Germline values: CDR1 MNHEY, CDR2 SMNVEV (reference sequence). The CDR3 is made up of 14 amino acids. V was pared by 4 bases and J by 3 bases, with 13 bases between.

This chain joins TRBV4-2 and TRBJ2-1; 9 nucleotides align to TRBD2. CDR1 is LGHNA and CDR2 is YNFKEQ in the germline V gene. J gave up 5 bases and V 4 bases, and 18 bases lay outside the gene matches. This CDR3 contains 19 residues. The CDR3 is CASSPFTGVLAGSNNEQFF. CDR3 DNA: TGTGCCAGCAGCCCTTTTACAGGTGTGCTAGCGGGATCCAACAATGAGCAGTTCTTC.

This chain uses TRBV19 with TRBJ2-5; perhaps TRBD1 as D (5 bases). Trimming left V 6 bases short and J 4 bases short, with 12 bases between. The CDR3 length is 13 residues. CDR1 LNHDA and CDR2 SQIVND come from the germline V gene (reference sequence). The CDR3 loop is CASRMKGLETQYF. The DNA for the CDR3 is TGTGCCAGTAGGATGAAGGGGTTAGAGACCCAGTACTTC. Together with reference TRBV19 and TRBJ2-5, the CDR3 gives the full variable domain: DGGITQSPKYLFRKEGQNVTLSCEQNLNHDAMYWYRQDPGQGLRLIYYSQIVNDFQKGDIAEGYSVSREKKESFPLTVTSAQKNPTAFYLCASRMKGLETQYFGPGTRLLVL.

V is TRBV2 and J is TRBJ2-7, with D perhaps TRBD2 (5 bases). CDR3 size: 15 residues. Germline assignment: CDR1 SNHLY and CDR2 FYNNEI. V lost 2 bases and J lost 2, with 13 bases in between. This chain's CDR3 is CASSESLRATYEQYF. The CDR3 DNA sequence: TGTGCCAGCAGTGAAAGCCTGCGGGCCACCTACGAGCAGTACTTC.

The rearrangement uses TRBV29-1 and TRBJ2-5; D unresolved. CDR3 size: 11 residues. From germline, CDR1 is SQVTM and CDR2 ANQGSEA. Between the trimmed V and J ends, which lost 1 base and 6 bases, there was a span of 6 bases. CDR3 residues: CSVEVIKTQYF. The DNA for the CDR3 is TGCAGCGTTGAAGTCATAAAGACCCAGTACTTC.

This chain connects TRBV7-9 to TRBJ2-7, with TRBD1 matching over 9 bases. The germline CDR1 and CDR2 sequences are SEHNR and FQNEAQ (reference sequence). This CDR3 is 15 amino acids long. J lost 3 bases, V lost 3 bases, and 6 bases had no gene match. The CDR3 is CASSFGDRVSYEQYF. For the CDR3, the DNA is TGTGCCAGCAGCTTCGGGGACAGGGTAAGCTACGAGCAGTACTTC. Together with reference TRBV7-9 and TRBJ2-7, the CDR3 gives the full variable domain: DTGVSQNPRHKITKRGQNVTFRCDPISEHNRLYWYRQTLGQGPEFLTYFQNEAQLEKSRLLSDRFSAERPKGSFSTLEIQRTEQGDSAMYLCASSFGDRVSYEQYFGPGTRLTVT.

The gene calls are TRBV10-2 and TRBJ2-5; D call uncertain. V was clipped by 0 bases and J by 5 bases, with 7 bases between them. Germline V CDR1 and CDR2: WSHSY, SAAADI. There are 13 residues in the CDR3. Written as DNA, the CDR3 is TGCGCCAGCAGTGAGTCGAGATGGGAGACCCAGTACTTC. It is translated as CASSESRWETQYF.